Described below is a single T cell receptor beta chain sequence and its context. Specified time point: patch test 1, 2 weeks after DPC sensitization. The treatment is: therapeutic diphenylcyclopropenone sensitization with weekly scalp DPC. This sample was taken from a study of human T cells and chemical hapten exposure. Looking at the study overall: Doses of diphenylcyclopropenone went to the patients' scalps weekly throughout the roughly 24-week study. Patch tests put 0.01% DPC on the upper back, read at 6 days.

Methods used by the authors: A per-sample median of roughly 100,000 TCRs was observed, with a range of about 23,224 to 750,000. A single record per CDR3 protein comes from TCRdb applying MiXCR to the RACE reads. For this entry, the V and J calls and clone size follow TCRdb and not the study's own pipeline. Here the sample spans approximately 90,000 distinct CDR3 sequences, under 15% being singletons. Trimming shortened V by 6 bases and J by 2 bases, and 5 bases separated the two germline ends. The CDR3 runs to 12 residues. Per the germline V gene, CDR1 is MNHNS and CDR2 is SASEGT. This specimen consisted of whole blood, obtained in connection with sensitization to the hapten diphenylcyclopropenone (DPC). V and J are TRBV6-1 and TRBJ1-5; D remains unclear. This receptor was identified in a woman aged 40 to 50 with alopecia areata. Some clones in this sample may be carry-over from other donors' samples. This CDR3 is CASSSGNQPQHF. DNA of the CDR3: TGTGCCAGCAGCTCGGGCAATCAGCCCCAGCATTTT.